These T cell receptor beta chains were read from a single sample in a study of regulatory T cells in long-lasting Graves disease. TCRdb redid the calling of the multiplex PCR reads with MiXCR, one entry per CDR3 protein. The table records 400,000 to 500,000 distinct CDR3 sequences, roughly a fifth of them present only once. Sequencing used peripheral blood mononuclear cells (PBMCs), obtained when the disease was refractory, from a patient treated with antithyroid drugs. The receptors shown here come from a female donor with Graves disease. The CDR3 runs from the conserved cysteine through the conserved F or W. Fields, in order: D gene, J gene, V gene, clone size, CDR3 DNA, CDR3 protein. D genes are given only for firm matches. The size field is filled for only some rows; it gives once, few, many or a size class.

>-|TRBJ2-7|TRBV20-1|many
TGCAGTGCTGAGACAGGCTCCTACGAGCAGTACTTC
CSAETGSYEQYF
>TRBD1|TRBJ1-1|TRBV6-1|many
TGTGCCAGCAGTGAACAGGGGGGTGAAGCTTTCTTT
CASSEQGGEAFF
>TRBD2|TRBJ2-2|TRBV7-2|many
TGTGCCAGCAGCCCTGGGACTAGTCTCGGGGAGCTGTTTTTT
CASSPGTSLGELFF
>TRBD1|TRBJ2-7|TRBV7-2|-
TGTGCCAGCAGCTTGTCGGACAGGGTAAGCTCCTACGAGCAGTACTTC
CASSLSDRVSSYEQYF
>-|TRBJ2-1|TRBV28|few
TGTGCCATCCGAACCGGGACTCATCGTACGGATGAGCAGTTCTTC
CAIRTGTHRTDEQFF
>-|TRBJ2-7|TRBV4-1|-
TGCGCCAGCAGCCCCGTTGCGGGAAACGAGCAGTACTTC
CASSPVAGNEQYF
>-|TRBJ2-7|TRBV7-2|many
TGTGCCAGCAGCTTAGGGGAGGATCCCTACGAGCAGTACTTC
CASSLGEDPYEQYF
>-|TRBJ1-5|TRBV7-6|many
TGTGCCAGCAGCTTAAGATGTACAGGGTGGGTTCATCAGCCCCAGCATTTT
CASSLRCTGWVHQPQHF
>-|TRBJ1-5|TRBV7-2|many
TGTGCCAGCAGCTTAGGCAGGGGCAATCAGCCCCAGCATTTT
CASSLGRGNQPQHF
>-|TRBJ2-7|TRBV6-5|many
TGTGCCAGCAGTTACGTTCGAGGGTTTGCCGAGCAGTACTTC
CASSYVRGFAEQYF
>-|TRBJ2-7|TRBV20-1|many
TGCAGTGCTAGTGTTCGGCGCACTGGGGCCGAGCAGTACTTC
CSASVRRTGAEQYF
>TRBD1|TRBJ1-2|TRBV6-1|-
TGTGCCAGCAGTCACCGGGACAGCGTTTATGGCTACACCTTC
CASSHRDSVYGYTF
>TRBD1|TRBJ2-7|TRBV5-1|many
TGCGCCAGCAGCTTGACCCGACAGGGAGCTAACGAGCAGTACTTC
CASSLTRQGANEQYF
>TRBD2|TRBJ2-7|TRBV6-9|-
TGTGCCAGCAGTTTTTCCGGCCTAGCGGGAGTCGAGCAGTACTTC
CASSFSGLAGVEQYF
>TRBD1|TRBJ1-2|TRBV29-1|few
TGCAGTGCTCTTGGGAGTGCGGGACAGTACTATGGCTACACCTTC
CSALGSAGQYYGYTF
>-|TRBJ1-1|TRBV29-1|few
TGCAGCGGCCACGGGGAGGAGGCTGAAGCTTTCTTT
CSGHGEEAEAFF
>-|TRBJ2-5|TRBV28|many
TGTGCCAGCAGTTACGAGCGGGCCCAAGAGACCCAGTACTTC
CASSYERAQETQYF
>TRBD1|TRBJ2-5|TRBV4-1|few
TGCGCCAGCAGCCAATTCGCAGACAGGGTTGAGACCCAGTACTTC
CASSQFADRVETQYF
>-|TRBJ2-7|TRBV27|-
TGTGCCAGCAGTCCGCTAGCGAGCAGCTCCTACGAGCAGTACTTC
CASSPLASSSYEQYF
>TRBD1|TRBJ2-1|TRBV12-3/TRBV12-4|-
TGTGCCAGCAGTTTAGGGGACAGTTTAATAATGGACAATGAGCAGTTCTTC
CASSLGDSLIMDNEQFF
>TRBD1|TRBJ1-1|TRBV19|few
TGTGCCAGTAGTATTTCCGCTACAGGGGTGGTTGAAGCTTTCTTT
CASSISATGVVEAFF
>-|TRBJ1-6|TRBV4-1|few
TGCGCCAGCAGCCAAGATGGGGAACCAAGGGGAAGTGAACCCCTCCACTTT
CASSQDGEPRGSEPLHF
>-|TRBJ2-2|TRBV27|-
TGTGCCAGCAGTTTATATCGCTCGGGCACCGGGGAGCTGTTTTTT
CASSLYRSGTGELFF
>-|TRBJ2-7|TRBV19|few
TGTGCCAGTAGTAGAGCCCTGAGGGCAGGAGCTTTCGAGCAGTACTTC
CASSRALRAGAFEQYF
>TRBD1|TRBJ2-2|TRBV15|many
TGTGCCACCAGCGTATGGGACAGGGACACCGGGGAGCTGTTTTTT
CATSVWDRDTGELFF
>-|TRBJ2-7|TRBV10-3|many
TGTGCCATCAGGGACAGAGCCTTTGACGAGCAGTACTTC
CAIRDRAFDEQYF
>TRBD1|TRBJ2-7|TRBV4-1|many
TGCGCCAGCAGCCAAGGACAGGGGGCTCTGGAGCAGTACTTC
CASSQGQGALEQYF
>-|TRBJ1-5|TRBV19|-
TGTGCCAGTACCCCTTGGGGGCAGAATCAGCCCCAGCATTTT
CASTPWGQNQPQHF
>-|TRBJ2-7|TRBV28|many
TGTGCCAGCAGGGACACCGGCCCCTTCTACGAGCAGTACTTC
CASRDTGPFYEQYF
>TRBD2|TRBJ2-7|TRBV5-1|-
TGCGCCAGCGGCGGAACTAGCGGGAGGGGAGGCGAGCAGTACTTC
CASGGTSGRGGEQYF
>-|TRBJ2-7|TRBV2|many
TGTGCCAGCTCAGGGATCGAGCAGTACTTC
CASSGIEQYF
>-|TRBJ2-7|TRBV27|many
TGTGCCAGCAGTTCCTTGGGAATAGAGGCATACGAGCAGTACTTC
CASSSLGIEAYEQYF
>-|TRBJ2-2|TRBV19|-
TGTGCCAGTTACAGGGAGGACACCGGGGAGCTGTTTTTT
CASYREDTGELFF
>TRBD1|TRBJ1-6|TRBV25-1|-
TGTGCCAGCAGTCCAACCCGAACCGGGACAGGGCTAGGATCACCCCTCCACTTT
CASSPTRTGTGLGSPLHF
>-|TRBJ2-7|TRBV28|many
TGTGCCAGCAGTGTCTTGATGGAGCAGTACTTC
CASSVLMEQYF
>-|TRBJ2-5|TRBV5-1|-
TGCGCCAGCTCCTACAGAAGCCAAGAGACCCAGTACTTC
CASSYRSQETQYF
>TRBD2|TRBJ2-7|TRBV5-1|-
TGCGCCAGCGGCTGGGGACTAGTCGGGGCGGTGGGACCCTACGAGCAGTACTTC
CASGWGLVGAVGPYEQYF
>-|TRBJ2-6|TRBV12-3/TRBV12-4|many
TGTGCCAGCAGTTTAAAGGGCCCAGGTTCCTCTGGGGCCAACGTCCTGACTTTC
CASSLKGPGSSGANVLTF
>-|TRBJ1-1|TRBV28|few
TGTGCCAGCAGCTTGGGTAAGACAGCTGAAGCTTTCTTT
CASSLGKTAEAFF
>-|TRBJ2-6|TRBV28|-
TGTGCCAGCAGTGCCCCGTCTGGGGCCAACGTCCTGACTTTC
CASSAPSGANVLTF
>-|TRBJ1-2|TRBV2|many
TGTGCCAGCAGTGAAGTGCGGGTTCTGACAGCTAACTATGGCTACACCTTC
CASSEVRVLTANYGYTF
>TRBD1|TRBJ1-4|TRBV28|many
TGTGCCAGCAGCCGTCCGGGACAGGCTAATGAAAAACTGTTTTTT
CASSRPGQANEKLFF
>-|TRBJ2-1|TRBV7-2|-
TGTGCCAGCAGCTTACGTCGGACGCCCGCCGGTGAGCAGTTCTTC
CASSLRRTPAGEQFF
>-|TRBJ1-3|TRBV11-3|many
TGTGCCAGCAGTGGAGGGGCAGGAAACACCATATATTTT
CASSGGAGNTIYF
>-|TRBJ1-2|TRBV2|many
TGTGCCAGCAGTGATGGGGACCGTCTCTATGGCTACACCTTC
CASSDGDRLYGYTF
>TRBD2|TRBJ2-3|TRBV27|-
TGTGCCAGCAGTGCCTTAGCGGGAGGTGGAAATACGCAGTATTTT
CASSALAGGGNTQYF